This paragraph covers one T cell receptor beta chain sequence. What it binds is unknown. V shed 1 base and J 7 bases; nucleotides not matched to a gene: 11. Germline-derived CDR1 and CDR2 are MGHRA and YSYEKL. The CDR3 contains 18 residues. Before sequencing took place, the ViraFEST assay used viral peptide pools to expand antigen-specific CD4+ T cells. Cells that had been cultured for 10 days were the source of isolated CD4+ T cells. According to PCR results, the person was infected with SARS-CoV-2 between March and December 2020. A pool of HIV-1 Nef peptides served as the condition for the negative control culture. The record originates from a study of vaccination effects on CD4 cells after COVID-19. Using immunoSEQ multiplex PCR, the repertoire was profiled, and TCRdb retains in-frame clones only, with some absent. The repertoire holds roughly 70,000 clones, over 60% seen once, with 5% in the top ten.

Sequences were derived from CD4+ T cells from PBMCs cultured with HIV peptides, sampled before COVID-19 vaccination. Subset: HIV-1 Nef peptide pool negative control/reference culture. The source of this sequence is a human donor who had a prior SARS-CoV-2 infection. The chain employs TRBV4-1 and TRBJ1-4, with 11 nucleotides matching TRBD1. The CDR3 bases are TGCGCCAGCAGCCAAGTACCCGACCGGGACAGGGGGATTGAAAAACTGTTTTTT. This gives the protein CASSQVPDRDRGIEKLFF.